The rows below give T cell receptor beta chains drawn from one sample of a study of cytomegalovirus exposure and HLA in healthy donors. The repertoire was sequenced with immunoSEQ multiplex PCR; TCRdb's copy has only in-frame clones and lacks some. The data hold about 95,000 clones, with 65% to 90% observed a single time. The sample consisted of PBMCs. The receptors originated from a man younger than 40 in good health and CMV-seropositive. Both conserved end residues are part of each CDR3. Fields, in order: V gene, J gene, clone size, D gene, CDR3 DNA, CDR3 protein. The D gene is left open where the match is weak. Size values are once, few and many counts, or a class for expanded clones, and some rows have none.

>TRBV5-1|TRBJ1-4|few|NA
TGCGCCAGCAGCTCCCAGGGGACGAATGAAAAACTGTTTTTT
CASSSQGTNEKLFF
>TRBV6-5|TRBJ1-2|NA|NA
TGTGCCAGCAGTTACTCGCGGGGAGACTATGGCTACACCTTC
CASSYSRGDYGYTF
>TRBV6-1|TRBJ2-3|NA|NA
TGTGCCAGCAGTAACCGGGATTGGCCTACAGATACGCAGTATTTT
CASSNRDWPTDTQYF
>TRBV6-6|TRBJ1-6|NA|NA
TGTGCCAGCAACCCTGGGAGGGCTTCACCCCTCCACTTT
CASNPGRASPLHF
>TRBV5-8|TRBJ1-1|few|TRBD1
TGTGCCAGCAGCTTCCAGGGGGCTTGGGGAGTGGAAGCTTTCTTT
CASSFQGAWGVEAFF
>TRBV9|TRBJ2-1|NA|TRBD1
TGTGCCAGCAGCCCCAGGGGGACAGGGGGGTTTAATGAGCAGTTCTTC
CASSPRGTGGFNEQFF
>TRBV27|TRBJ2-7|once|TRBD2
TGTGCCAGCAGCTCGGGACTAGCGTTTCCCTACGAGCAGTACTTC
CASSSGLAFPYEQYF
>TRBV30|TRBJ2-2|NA|NA
TGTGCCTGGAGTGAGGGAGGCGGGGAGCTGTTTTTT
CAWSEGGGELFF
>TRBV28|TRBJ1-5|NA|NA
TGTGCCAGCAGTCCCTCATCAGGGAATAGCAATCAGCCCCAGCATTTT
CASSPSSGNSNQPQHF
>TRBV2|TRBJ1-3|NA|TRBD1
TGTGCCAGCAGTGAAAGTGGGACAGGAGCCTCTGGAAACACCATATATTTT
CASSESGTGASGNTIYF
>TRBV27|TRBJ1-1|NA|TRBD1
TGTGCCAGCAGTTTAGGGGACAGGCGGAACACTGAAGCTTTCTTT
CASSLGDRRNTEAFF
>TRBV10-2|TRBJ2-5|few|NA
TGCGCCAGCAGTGAGTCCGGTTGGGGGGGCGGGTACCAAGAGACCCAGTACTTC
CASSESGWGGGYQETQYF
>TRBV13|TRBJ2-7|once|TRBD1
TGTGCCAGCAGATCGGGACAGGCCTCCTACGAGCAGTACTTC
CASRSGQASYEQYF
>TRBV6-5|TRBJ1-2|NA|NA
TGTGCCAGCAGTTTAGGGCGGGGGAACTATGGCTACACCTTC
CASSLGRGNYGYTF
>TRBV2|TRBJ2-7|NA|TRBD2
TGTGCCAGCAGTGAAAGGACTAGCGGGAGCCCTACCTACGAGCAGTACTTC
CASSERTSGSPTYEQYF
>TRBV10-3|TRBJ2-1|NA|TRBD2
TGTGCCACAAGGACTAGCGGGAGCTCCTACAATGAGCAGTTCTTC
CATRTSGSSYNEQFF
>TRBV25-1|TRBJ2-1|NA|TRBD2
TGTGCCAGCAGTGATAGCGGGAGGTACAATGAGCAGTTCTTC
CASSDSGRYNEQFF
>TRBV5-1|TRBJ2-6|NA|NA
TGCGCCAGCAGCTTGGCCGGTGCCTCTGGGGCCAACGTCCTGACTTTC
CASSLAGASGANVLTF
>TRBV30|TRBJ2-7|NA|TRBD2
TGTGCCTGGAGTGCTAGCGGGGGGCATTACGAGCAGTACTTC
CAWSASGGHYEQYF
>TRBV29-1|TRBJ2-5|NA|NA
TGCAGCGTTGAAGAGGGGCTCGAAGAGACCCAGTACTTC
CSVEEGLEETQYF
>TRBV6-1|TRBJ1-4|NA|NA
TGTGCCAGCAGCCCCGTCCGGGGGAATGAAAAACTGTTTTTT
CASSPVRGNEKLFF
>TRBV6-6|TRBJ1-1|NA|TRBD1
TGTGCCAGCAGTCAAACAGGGGGCCCTGAAGCTTTCTTT
CASSQTGGPEAFF
>TRBV9|TRBJ2-7|NA|TRBD1
TGTGCCAGCAGCGCGGGGGACAGGGTGTACGAGCAGTACTTC
CASSAGDRVYEQYF
>TRBV7-8|TRBJ1-5|NA|NA
TGTGCCAGCAGCCCACCGAGGGGGCAGCCCCAGCATTTT
CASSPPRGQPQHF
>TRBV27|TRBJ2-7|once|TRBD2
TGTGCCAGCACGTCCATTGATGCGGGAGGTCCCTACGAGCAGTACTTC
CASTSIDAGGPYEQYF
>TRBV5-1|TRBJ2-7|NA|NA
TGCGCCAGCAGCCCGGGACTGCATGGTGTCTCCTACGAGCAGTACTTC
CASSPGLHGVSYEQYF
>TRBV28|TRBJ1-2|NA|TRBD1
TGTGCCAACCGGGACAGGGGAAACTATGGCTACACCTTC
CANRDRGNYGYTF
>TRBV7-2|TRBJ2-2|NA|TRBD1
TGTGCCAGCAGCTTACTTACCAGGGGGCCTGGGGAGCTGTTTTTT
CASSLLTRGPGELFF
>TRBV5-6|TRBJ1-5|NA|NA
TGTGCCAGCAGCTTGGGGGGCTTTAGCAATCAGCCCCAGCATTTT
CASSLGGFSNQPQHF
>TRBV4-1|TRBJ2-7|NA|TRBD2
TGCGCCAGCAGCCAAGTCCTCGCGGGGGTCTCCTACGAGCAGTACTTC
CASSQVLAGVSYEQYF
>TRBV5-1|TRBJ2-7|NA|TRBD2
TGCGCCAGCAGCTTGGGGACTAGCTCCTACGAGCAGTACTTC
CASSLGTSSYEQYF
>TRBV28|TRBJ2-3|few|TRBD1
TGTGCCAGCAGTGGAGAGGCGGGACAGGGCACAGATACGCAGTATTTT
CASSGEAGQGTDTQYF
>TRBV5-1|TRBJ2-2|NA|TRBD1
TGCGCCAGCAGCGGGGACAGGTCGAACACCGGGGAGCTGTTTTTT
CASSGDRSNTGELFF
>TRBV2|TRBJ2-7|once|NA
TGTGCCAGCAGTGAGGTCGGAGGGGTAGGGCAAAACGAGCAGTACTTC
CASSEVGGVGQNEQYF
>TRBV28|TRBJ2-5|NA|TRBD1
TGTGCCAGCAGTTGGGGACAGGGGGGAGAGACCCAGTACTTC
CASSWGQGGETQYF
>TRBV18|TRBJ1-5|NA|NA
TGTGCCAGCTCACCAGTCCGGACAGAGTTATTCGGTAGCAATCAGCCCCAGCATTTT
CASSPVRTELFGSNQPQHF
>TRBV7-6|TRBJ1-3|NA|TRBD1
TGTGCCAGCAGCTTAAACGACAGGGCCTCTGGAAACACCATATATTTT
CASSLNDRASGNTIYF
>TRBV28|TRBJ1-1|NA|TRBD1
TGTGTCAGCAGTTTCAGGGGGACCACTGAAGCTTTCTTT
CVSSFRGTTEAFF
>TRBV25-1|TRBJ2-7|NA|TRBD1
TGTGCCAGCAGTGACCAGGAAGGGGGCCGCGAGCAGTACTTC
CASSDQEGGREQYF
>TRBV18|TRBJ2-3|NA|NA
TGTGCCAGCTTCCAGTTGGCCAGCACAGATACGCAGTATTTT
CASFQLASTDTQYF
>TRBV6-6|TRBJ2-1|NA|NA
TGTGCCAGCAGTTACCCCCAGGGGAACCTGGGGCCGCGCCAGTTCTTC
CASSYPQGNLGPRQFF
>TRBV7-6|TRBJ2-7|NA|TRBD2
TGTGCCAGCAGCCTAGCTCCTTGGCTAGCGGGGGCCAGCTCCTACGAGCAGTACTTC
CASSLAPWLAGASSYEQYF
>TRBV6-5|TRBJ2-7|NA|NA
TGTGCCAGCAGCCCCACAGTCGCCTACGAGCAGTACTTC
CASSPTVAYEQYF
>TRBV20-1|TRBJ2-5|NA|NA
TGCAGTGCTAGAGACCCGGGGGCCCAGTACTTC
CSARDPGAQYF
>TRBV29-1|TRBJ1-1|few|NA
TGCAGCGTTGTGTCCGGGGTGTGGAACACTGAAGCTTTCTTT
CSVVSGVWNTEAFF
>TRBV2|TRBJ1-2|once|NA
TGTGCCAGCAGTGATGAGAACTATGGCTACACCTTC
CASSDENYGYTF
>TRBV28|TRBJ1-5|NA|TRBD1
TGTGCCAGCAGTGGGACAGGAGCGAGAGATCAGCCCCAGCATTTT
CASSGTGARDQPQHF
>TRBV7-9|TRBJ1-1|NA|TRBD1
TGTGCCAGCAGCCTCACAGGGGGCACTGAAGCTTTCTTT
CASSLTGGTEAFF
>TRBV5-1|TRBJ1-1|NA|TRBD1
TGCGCCAGCAGCTTGGTAGGGGGCCCGAACACTGAAGCTTTCTTT
CASSLVGGPNTEAFF
>TRBV4-1|TRBJ1-2|NA|NA
TGCGCCAGCAGACACCCCAGGGAGGACTATGGCTACACCTTC
CASRHPREDYGYTF
>TRBV29-1|TRBJ2-3|NA|NA
TGCAGCGTGCGGTTAGACTTTCGCACAGATACGCAGTATTTT
CSVRLDFRTDTQYF
>TRBV9|TRBJ2-1|few|NA
TGTGCCAGCAGCGTAGTAGGCTCCCCCTCGGGTGAGCAGTTCTTC
CASSVVGSPSGEQFF
>TRBV15|TRBJ2-7|NA|TRBD2
TGTGCCACCGGCCAAGCGGGAGGGGAGGAGCAGTACTTC
CATGQAGGEEQYF
>TRBV28|TRBJ2-7|NA|NA
TGCGCCAGCACCCAGGGCGGCTACGAGCAGTACTTC
CASTQGGYEQYF